This passage covers 23 T cell receptor beta chains from one sample sequenced in a study of T cell clusters in autoimmune cytopenias. Tens of thousands of genome equivalents of blood DNA were amplified for TRB. One tube held mixed TRB-A and TRB-B primer pools for touch-down PCR. From the multiplex PCR reads, TCRdb lists one entry per CDR3 protein and no DNA. This table lists 3,000 to 4,000 distinct CDR3 sequences. The sample comprised peripheral blood. These receptors were obtained from a human donor with an autoimmune cytopenia, with autoimmune hepatitis or in good health (not recorded which).

This clonotype is deemed medium-sized by its frequency. The chain recombines TRBV19 with TRBJ1-5. Germline V gene sequence: CDR1 LNHDA, CDR2 SQIVND (reference sequence). The CDR3 sequence is 14 residues long. The CDR3: CASSRDRTNQPQHF.

J is TRBJ2-5 and V is TRBV20-1; TCRdb's D call of TRBD2 is untestable without DNA. The CDR3 extends over 16 amino acids. Germline V CDR1 and CDR2: DFQATT, SNEGSKA (reference sequence). The CDR3: CSARVLAGGDGETQYF.

By frequency, this clonotype registers medium-sized (0.01 to 0.1%). The rearrangement uses TRBV20-1 and TRBJ1-1; with no DNA, the TCRdb D assignment of TRBD1 cannot be verified. Germline CDR1 reads DFQATT; CDR2 reads SNEGSKA (reference sequence). This CDR3 comprises 14 residues. The CDR3 sequence: CSARDQTGRAEAFF.

V gene TRBV28 combines with J gene TRBJ2-2. The CDR3 covers 13 residues. The germline V gene encodes CDR1 MDHEN and CDR2 SYDVKM. The CDR3 reads CASSFVETGELFF.

The chain links TRBV20-1 to TRBJ2-3; TCRdb's D call, TRBD2, is unchecked because there is no DNA. CDR1 is DFQATT, CDR2 SNEGSKA, per germline (reference sequence). The CDR3 loop spans 15 amino acids. CDR3 amino acids: CSAEWGSGSTDTQYF.

According to its frequency, this clonotype is medium-sized. V is TRBV11-2 and J is TRBJ2-7. Looked up from germline, CDR1 is SGHAT and CDR2 is FQNNGV. CDR3 size: 13 residues. This CDR3 is CASSSYRAYEQYF.

V is TRBV28 and J is TRBJ1-3; TCRdb returns TRBD1, unconfirmable since there is no DNA. The CDR3 spans 17 residues. Germline V CDR1 and CDR2: MDHEN, SYDVKM. CDR3: CASSSPAARGGGNTIYF.

The V gene is TRBV28, the J gene TRBJ2-5; lacking DNA, the TRBD2 call made by TCRdb goes unchecked. CDR3 length equals 15 residues. Germline V gene sequence: CDR1 MDHEN, CDR2 SYDVKM. The CDR3 sequence is CASSRRGGRKETQYF. Full variable domain (outside the CDR3, taken from reference TRBV28 and TRBJ2-5): DVKVTQSSRYLVKRTGEKVFLECVQDMDHENMFWYRQDPGLGLRLIYFSYDVKMKEKGDIPEGYSVSREKKERFSLILESASTNQTSMYLCASSRRGGRKETQYFGPGTRLLVL.

This chain links TRBV5-4 with TRBJ1-1. CDR3 size: 17 residues. CDR1 and CDR2 (germline): SGHNT, YYREEE (reference sequence). The CDR3 reads CASSLGGVGLMNTEAFF.

This chain joins TRBV28 and TRBJ2-7; lacking DNA, the TRBD1 call made by TCRdb goes unchecked. Germline V gene data show CDR1 as MDHEN and CDR2 as SYDVKM. This CDR3 contains 15 residues. This CDR3 reads CASSSLRDRNYEQYF.

Its frequency marks this clonotype as medium-sized (0.01 to 0.1%). The chain joins TRBV10-2 to TRBJ2-7; with no DNA, the TCRdb D assignment of TRBD1 cannot be verified. CDR1 is WSHSY, CDR2 SAAADI, per germline. The CDR3 is made up of 14 amino acids. CDR3 sequence: CATAPTPSNYEQYF.

This chain connects TRBV5-4 to TRBJ1-1. Germline assignment: CDR1 SGHNT and CDR2 YYREEE (reference sequence). This CDR3 region has 12 residues. This CDR3 reads CASSLGADEAFF.

This chain joins TRBV2 and TRBJ2-3; TCRdb indicates TRBD2, and absent DNA this call remains unverified. In germline, CDR1 is SNHLY, CDR2 FYNNEI. The CDR3 loop spans 16 amino acids. This CDR3 reads CASSDVGLGGTDTQYF.

This chain uses TRBV18 with TRBJ2-6; checking the TCRdb D call of TRBD2 is not possible without DNA. The germline V gene encodes CDR1 KGHSH and CDR2 LQKENI. The CDR3 totals 16 residues. The CDR3: CASSPSEGLGANVLTF.

V is TRBV4-1 and J is TRBJ1-1. The CDR3 length is 13 residues. Germline assignment: CDR1 MGHRA and CDR2 YSYEKL. This chain's CDR3 is CASSQVWQTEAFF.

Judged by frequency, this clonotype is medium-sized. This chain links TRBV28 with TRBJ2-7; TCRdb gives TRBD1 as the D gene, but with no DNA this cannot be confirmed. This CDR3 spans 14 amino acids. Germline assignment: CDR1 MDHEN and CDR2 SYDVKM. The CDR3 sequence: CASSLQGGSYEQYF.

This clonotype is deemed medium-sized (0.01 to 0.1%) by its frequency. This chain uses TRBV10-3 with TRBJ2-2; the TCRdb call, TRBD1, lacks DNA for checking. Germline CDR1 reads ENHRY; CDR2 reads SYGVKD. The CDR3 extends over 15 amino acids. CDR3: CATRGDSANTGELFF.

Considering frequency, this clonotype is medium-sized. V gene TRBV20-1 combines with J gene TRBJ2-1; with no DNA, the TCRdb D assignment of TRBD1 cannot be verified. CDR1 is DFQATT and CDR2 is SNEGSKA in the germline V gene (reference sequence). The CDR3 is made up of 12 amino acids. CDR3 amino acids: CSASLGGSEQFF.

The V call is TRBV5-1, the J call TRBJ2-2; the D gene TCRdb calls, TRBD1, cannot be checked with no DNA. The CDR3 contains 16 residues. Germline V CDR1 and CDR2: SGHRS, YFSETQ. The CDR3 reads CASSPPGQGTTGELFF.

The chain employs TRBV12-3 or TRBV12-4 and TRBJ2-3. The CDR3 totals 19 residues. CDR3 residues: CASSLAENLRGGDTDTQYF.

This sequence joins TRBV5-1 and TRBJ1-5; TCRdb gives TRBD1 as the D gene, but with no DNA this cannot be confirmed. CDR1 SGHRS and CDR2 YFSETQ come from the germline V gene. This CDR3 has 15 residues. The CDR3 reads CASSFTGGDNQPQHF. The full variable domain, its missing parts supplied by reference TRBV5-1 and TRBJ1-5, is KAGVTQTPRYLIKTRGQQVTLSCSPISGHRSVSWYQQTPGQGLQFLFEYFSETQRNKGNFPGRFSGRQFSNSRSEMNVSTLELGDSALYLCASSFTGGDNQPQHFGDGTRLSIL.

V gene TRBV4-2 combines with J gene TRBJ2-3; as DNA is missing, the TRBD2 call by TCRdb cannot be tested. CDR3 length equals 17 residues. Germline CDR1 LGHNA, CDR2 YNFKEQ. CDR3 region: CASSQPLAGGDTDTQYF.

The chain carries TRBV20-1 and TRBJ2-3; TCRdb's assignment of TRBD1 cannot be checked, as there is no DNA. This CDR3 spans 16 amino acids. The germline CDR1 and CDR2 sequences are DFQATT and SNEGSKA (reference sequence). The CDR3 spells CSAPGSGGLTEDTQYF.